This T cell receptor beta chain came from a study of T cell responses to AZD1222 COVID-19 vaccine. Study-level points and caveats: Seropositive at baseline were only 5 to 7 AZD1222 recipients.

Libraries were prepared by immunoSEQ multiplex PCR; TCRdb keeps only in-frame clonotypes and omits some of them. The sample lists approximately 80,000 clones; approximately 85% were seen once. V was cut by 3 bases and J by 5 bases, with 10 bases left in between. There are 14 residues in the CDR3. CDR1 SGHTA and CDR2 FQGTGA come from the germline V gene. Comments on this clone: Its antigen is still unknown.

The chain employs TRBV7-3 and TRBJ2-2; D could derive from TRBD1 or TRBD2 (6 bases each). The specimen was peripheral blood, collected 28 days after the second AZD1222 dose. This TCR was recovered from an adult who received the AZD1222 COVID-19 vaccine. The CDR3 DNA sequence: TGTGCCAGCAGCTTTGGGGGGCCAACCGGGGAGCTGTTTTTT. Translating it yields CASSFGGPTGELFF.